One and the same sample provided the 22 T cell receptor beta chains below, sequenced in a study of neurological immune-mediated disorders. TCRdb passed the 5' RACE reads through MiXCR, listing each CDR3 protein once. The data hold some 60,000 distinct CDR3 sequences, with roughly 3.5% observed a single time. The sequenced sample was PBMCs. The receptors stem from a woman aged 25 to 39 with multiple sclerosis.

This clonotype was recorded many times. The chain combines TRBV12-3 or TRBV12-4 with TRBJ2-7; 7 nucleotides line up with TRBD2. The V segment lost 3 bases and the J segment 7 bases; nucleotides outside the gene matches: 6. The CDR3 loop spans 13 amino acids. CDR3 sequence: CASSFFLAAEQYF. The CDR3 DNA reads TGTGCCAGCAGTTTCTTCCTAGCGGCTGAGCAGTACTTC.

This clonotype has at least ten counts. The chain joins TRBV7-2 to TRBJ2-3; no firm D call. The germline CDR1 and CDR2 sequences are SGHTA and FQGNSA. The V end was cut by 2 bases, the J end by 8 bases, with 11 bases between. CDR3 length: 13 amino acids. The CDR3 loop reads CASSLPATATQYF. DNA of the CDR3: TGTGCCAGCAGCTTACCTGCGACGGCTACGCAGTATTTT.

This clonotype was counted many times. V and J are TRBV28 and TRBJ1-5; D might be TRBD1 (5 bases). CDR3 length: 17 residues. CDR1 is MDHEN, CDR2 SYDVKM, per germline. V was clipped by 2 bases and J by 1 base, with 15 bases between them. The CDR3 sequence is CASSLPPRVRSNQPQHF. The CDR3 DNA is TGTGCCAGCAGTTTACCCCCCAGGGTAAGGAGCAATCAGCCCCAGCATTTT.

This clonotype was observed many times. This chain uses TRBV7-9 with TRBJ2-7, with 13 nucleotides matching TRBD2. J gave up 0 bases and V 5 bases, and 4 bases lay outside the gene matches. The germline gives CDR1 SEHNR, CDR2 FQNEAQ (reference sequence). The CDR3 runs to 16 residues. CDR3 sequence: CASSRGLAGSSYEQYF. The CDR3 DNA reads as TGTGCCAGCAGCAGGGGACTAGCGGGGTCCTCCTACGAGCAGTACTTC.

This clonotype was detected ten times or more. The V gene is TRBV3-1, the J gene TRBJ1-1; maybe TRBD1 (5 bases). V was trimmed by 2 bases and J by 7 bases, leaving 8 bases between them. The CDR3 totals 12 residues. CDR1 and CDR2 (germline): LGHDT, YNNKEL (reference sequence). This CDR3 reads CASSQRGGEAFF. CDR3 in DNA: TGTGCCAGCAGCCAAAGGGGTGGTGAAGCTTTCTTT.

This clonotype was picked up many times. The J gene is TRBJ1-1, the V gene TRBV5-1; maybe TRBD1 (6 bases). Germline-derived CDR1 and CDR2 are SGHRS and YFSETQ. V shed 0 bases and J shed 2 bases, with 8 bases lying between them. The length of the CDR3 is 14 residues. CDR3 sequence: CASSLEGGNTEAFF. The CDR3 coding sequence is TGCGCCAGCAGCTTGGAGGGGGGAAACACTGAAGCTTTCTTT.

This clonotype was counted ten times or more. J is TRBJ2-2 and V is TRBV27; TRBD1 might be the D (5 bases). Trimming shortened V by 8 bases and J by 3 bases, and 10 bases separated the two germline ends. The CDR3 covers 13 residues. Germline values: CDR1 MNHEY, CDR2 SMNVEV (reference sequence). CDR3 nucleotide sequence: TGTGCCAGCTCAGGGTGGGACACCGGGGAGCTGTTTTTT. Translating gives CASSGWDTGELFF.

This clonotype turned up a few times. The chain links TRBV3-1 to TRBJ2-3; the D is unclear. This CDR3 is 18 amino acids long. Trimming took 4 bases from V and 0 from J, leaving 20 bases between them. Germline CDR1 reads LGHDT; CDR2 reads YNNKEL (reference sequence). CDR3 residues: CASSPGSSVQASTDTQYF. The CDR3 DNA reads TGTGCCAGCAGCCCCGGGTCATCTGTGCAGGCTAGCACAGATACGCAGTATTTT.

This clonotype occurred many times. The genes are TRBV20-1 and TRBJ1-2, with D perhaps TRBD1 (6 bases). CDR3 length equals 14 residues. Germline CDR1 DFQATT, CDR2 SNEGSKA (reference sequence). V lost 3 bases and J lost 4, with 15 bases in between. Written as DNA, the CDR3 is TGCAGTGCTAGTACGAGACAGGTGTCCTATGGCTACACCTTC. Its protein is CSASTRQVSYGYTF.

This clonotype was counted ten times or more. At one end, the junction sequence differs from germline, possibly due to a read error. The J gene is TRBJ1-6, the V gene TRBV5-1; D unresolved. The CDR3 totals 14 residues. Germline V gene sequence: CDR1 SGHRS, CDR2 YFSETQ. Here the CDR3 reads CASSLRAETSPLNF. Written as DNA, the CDR3 is TGCGCCAGCAGCTTGAGGGCAGAGACCTCACCCCTCAACTTT.

By share of the sample, this clonotype is medium-sized. This sequence joins TRBV7-2 and TRBJ2-2; 9 positions agree with TRBD1. The CDR3 length is 14 residues. Germline values: CDR1 SGHTA, CDR2 FQGNSA. The trim removed 6 bases at V and 2 bases at J, leaving 1 base unmatched. The CDR3 loop is CASRDRGNTGELFF. In DNA, the CDR3 is TGTGCCAGCAGGGACAGGGGAAACACCGGGGAGCTGTTTTTT. The entire variable domain, with the rest obtained from reference TRBV7-2 and TRBJ2-2, is as follows: GAGVSQSPSNKVTEKGKDVELRCDPISGHTALYWYRQSLGQGLEFLIYFQGNSAPDKSGLPSDRFSAERTGGSVSTLTIQRTQQEDSAVYLCASRDRGNTGELFFGEGSRLTVL.

As concerns this clonotype: Relative to the germline gene, one junction end is altered; a read error may explain this. The rearrangement links TRBV25-1 to TRBJ1-6; 7 positions agree with TRBD1. This CDR3 has 14 amino acids. Germline V gene lookup returns CDR1 MGHDK and CDR2 SYGVNS. CDR3 coding DNA: TGTGCCACCCGACAGGGACCTGTTAATTCACCCCTCAACTTT. Its protein product is CATRQGPVNSPLNF.

Only a few counts were recorded for this clonotype. The rearrangement links TRBV21-1 to TRBJ2-3; the table's D call of TRBD1 was not tested on the DNA. TRBV21-1 counts as a pseudogene. This CDR3 spans 14 amino acids. The CDR3 is CASRRDRPAITQYF. The CDR3 nucleotides are TGTGCCAGCCGTCGGGACAGACCAGCTATTACGCAGTATTTT.

This rearrangement joins TRBV11-2 to TRBJ1-3; a weak D match, TRBD1 (6 bases). The CDR3 covers 16 residues. CDR1 SGHAT and CDR2 FQNNGV come from the germline V gene. V lost 4 bases to trimming and J lost 0 bases, with 13 bases between them. The CDR3: CASSSPRTASGNTIYF. The CDR3 region has the DNA TGTGCCAGCAGCTCGCCTAGGACAGCCTCTGGAAACACCATATATTTT.

This clonotype has a count of ten or more. The V and J genes are TRBV6-2 or TRBV6-3 and TRBJ2-1; TRBD2 aligns across 8 bases. The J segment lost 3 bases and the V segment lost 5 bases, leaving 9 bases of the junction unmatched. Germline lookup yields CDR1 MNHEY and CDR2 SVGEGT. The length of the CDR3 is 16 residues. The CDR3 reads CASSIPAGADYNEQFF. Here the CDR3 DNA reads TGTGCCAGCAGTATCCCAGCGGGAGCGGACTACAATGAGCAGTTCTTC.

This clonotype was picked up many times. CDR3 nucleotide sequence: TGTGCCAGCAGCCAAGCGTTTAAGGAGCAGTTCTTC. Translated: CASSQAFKEQFF. The V call is TRBV4-2, the J call TRBJ2-1, with unresolved D. The V end lost 1 base, the J end lost 10 bases, and 8 bases lay between the germline ends. This CDR3 contains 12 residues. Germline-derived CDR1 and CDR2 are LGHNA and YNFKEQ.

There are a few counts of this clonotype. A read error may be the cause here, since a much bigger clone is one base away. DNA of the CDR3: TGCGCCAGCAGCTTGACTAGACCCTTGGAGACCCAGTACTTC. Translating gives CASSLTRPLETQYF. The J gene is TRBJ2-5, the V gene TRBV5-1, with TRBD2 as a possible D gene (5 bases). CDR1 and CDR2 from the germline V gene are SGHRS and YFSETQ. The ends were cut back, 1 base at V and 5 bases at J, with 12 bases in the middle. CDR3 length: 14 residues.

CDR3 sequence (DNA): TGTGCCAGCAGCGTAGGTTTCGGTGGAAACACCATATATTTT. It encodes CASSVGFGGNTIYF. The rearrangement links TRBV9 to TRBJ1-3; unclear D gene. This CDR3 region has 14 residues. Per germline, CDR1 SGDLS and CDR2 YYNGEE. The germline V and J ends were trimmed by 0 bases and 3 bases, with 7 bases remaining between them.

The sample holds a few counts of this clonotype. The rearrangement uses TRBV20-1 and TRBJ2-3, with 9 positions matching TRBD2. The germline V gene encodes CDR1 DFQATT and CDR2 SNEGSKA (reference sequence). V was clipped by 2 bases and J by 4 bases; unmatched bases: 4. This CDR3 has 14 residues. CDR3 loop: CSARLAGSSDTQYF. CDR3 DNA: TGCAGTGCTAGACTAGCGGGGTCGTCAGATACGCAGTATTTT.

The V gene is TRBV7-2, the J gene TRBJ2-1; perhaps TRBD2 as D (7 bases). V was cut by 5 bases and J by 7 bases, with 24 bases left in between. Germline V gives CDR1 SGHTA, CDR2 FQGNSA. This CDR3 region has 17 residues. The CDR3 coding sequence is TGTGCCAGCAGCCCCGGATGGGGGGGGCCCTCGATGAATGAGCAGTTCTTC. Protein: CASSPGWGGPSMNEQFF.

This clonotype was seen a handful of times. J is TRBJ2-1 and V is TRBV5-1; 7 bases align to TRBD1. Germline V gene data show CDR1 as SGHRS and CDR2 as YFSETQ. V shed 3 bases and J 4 bases; nucleotides not matched to a gene: 7. The CDR3 has 15 residues. The CDR3 sequence is CASSSQGQGYNEQFF. DNA for the CDR3: TGCGCCAGCAGCTCACAGGGGCAGGGGTACAATGAGCAGTTCTTC.

This clonotype came up many times. CDR3 sequence reads: CSARVQGNTDTQYF. The CDR3 coding sequence is TGCAGTGCTAGGGTGCAGGGAAACACAGATACGCAGTATTTT. The V call is TRBV20-1, the J call TRBJ2-3; D possibly corresponds to TRBD1 (5 bases). This CDR3 is built from 14 residues. Deletions cut 3 bases from V and 2 bases from J, with 12 bases between. CDR1 DFQATT and CDR2 SNEGSKA come from the germline V gene (reference sequence).